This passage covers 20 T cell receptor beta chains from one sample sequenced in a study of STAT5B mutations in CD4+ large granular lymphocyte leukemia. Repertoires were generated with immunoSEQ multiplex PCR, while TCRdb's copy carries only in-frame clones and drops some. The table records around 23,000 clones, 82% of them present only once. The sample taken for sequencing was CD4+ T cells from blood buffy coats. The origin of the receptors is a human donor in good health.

The CDR3 DNA sequence: TGTGCCAGCAGCCCAGGAGGAACTAACTATGGCTACACCTTC. Translation gives CASSPGGTNYGYTF. The chain has TRBV7-2 and TRBJ1-2; unclear D gene. Per germline, CDR1 SGHTA and CDR2 FQGNSA. V gave up 5 bases and J gave up 0 bases, with 10 bases separating them. This CDR3 has 14 residues.

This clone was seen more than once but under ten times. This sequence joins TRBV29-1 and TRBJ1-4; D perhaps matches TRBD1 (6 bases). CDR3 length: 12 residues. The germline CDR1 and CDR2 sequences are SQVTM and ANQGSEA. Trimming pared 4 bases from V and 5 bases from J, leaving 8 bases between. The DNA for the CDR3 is TGCAGCGTTGCAGGGGCGAATGAAAAACTGTTTTTT. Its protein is CSVAGANEKLFF.

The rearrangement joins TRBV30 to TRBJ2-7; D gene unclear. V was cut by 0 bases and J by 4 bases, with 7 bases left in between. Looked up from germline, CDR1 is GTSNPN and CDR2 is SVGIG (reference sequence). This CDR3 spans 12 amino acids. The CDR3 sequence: CAWSVRKYEQYF. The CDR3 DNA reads TGTGCCTGGAGTGTTAGAAAGTACGAGCAGTACTTC.

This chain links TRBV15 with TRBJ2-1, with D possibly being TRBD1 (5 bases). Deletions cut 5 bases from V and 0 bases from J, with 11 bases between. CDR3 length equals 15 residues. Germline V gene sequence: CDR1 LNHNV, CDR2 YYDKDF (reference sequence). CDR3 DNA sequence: TGTGCCACCAGCGCAGGGTCTGGCTCCTACAATGAGCAGTTCTTC. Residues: CATSAGSGSYNEQFF.

The CDR3 loop is CASSLGTGGSETQYF. As DNA, the CDR3 is TGCGCCAGCAGCTTGGGGACAGGGGGCTCGGAGACCCAGTACTTC. This chain joins TRBV5-1 and TRBJ2-5; TRBD1 matches at 11 bases. After removal of 0 bases from V and 5 bases from J, the junction contained 3 bases not matched to a gene. CDR3 size: 15 residues. Germline CDR1 is SGHRS and CDR2 is YFSETQ.

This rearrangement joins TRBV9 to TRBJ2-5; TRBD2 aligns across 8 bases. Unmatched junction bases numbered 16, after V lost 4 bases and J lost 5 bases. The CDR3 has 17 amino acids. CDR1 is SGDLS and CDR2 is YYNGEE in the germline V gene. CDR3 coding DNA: TGTGCCAGCAGCTTCCAAACCGGGTACGGGGGGGTCGAGACCCAGTACTTC. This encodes CASSFQTGYGGVETQYF.

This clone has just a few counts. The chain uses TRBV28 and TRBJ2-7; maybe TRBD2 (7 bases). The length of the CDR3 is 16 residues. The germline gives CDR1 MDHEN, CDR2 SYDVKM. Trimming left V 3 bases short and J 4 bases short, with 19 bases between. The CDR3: CASSFSGGRRTYEQYF. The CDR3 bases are TGTGCCAGCAGTTTTTCGGGGGGCAGACGAACGTACGAGCAGTACTTC.

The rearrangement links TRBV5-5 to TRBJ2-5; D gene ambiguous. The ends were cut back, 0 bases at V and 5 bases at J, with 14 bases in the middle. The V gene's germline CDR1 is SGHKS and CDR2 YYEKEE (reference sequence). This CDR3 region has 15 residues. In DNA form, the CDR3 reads TGTGCCAGCAGCTTGGCCGGTCAGCCCCGGGAGACCCAGTACTTC. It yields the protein CASSLAGQPRETQYF.

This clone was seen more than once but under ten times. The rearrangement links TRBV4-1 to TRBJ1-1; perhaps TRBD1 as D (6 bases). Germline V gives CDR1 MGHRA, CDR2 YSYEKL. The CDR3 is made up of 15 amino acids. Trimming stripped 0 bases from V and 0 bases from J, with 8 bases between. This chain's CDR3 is CASSQEWTVNTEAFF. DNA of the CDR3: TGCGCCAGCAGCCAAGAATGGACAGTGAACACTGAAGCTTTCTTT.

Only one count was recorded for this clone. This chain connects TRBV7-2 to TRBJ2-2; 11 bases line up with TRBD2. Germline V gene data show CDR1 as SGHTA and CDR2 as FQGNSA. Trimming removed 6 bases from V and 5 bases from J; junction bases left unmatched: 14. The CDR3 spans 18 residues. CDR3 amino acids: CASSSRPTSGSGTGELFF. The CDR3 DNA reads TGTGCCAGCAGTTCCCGACCCACTAGCGGGAGTGGGACCGGGGAGCTGTTTTTT.

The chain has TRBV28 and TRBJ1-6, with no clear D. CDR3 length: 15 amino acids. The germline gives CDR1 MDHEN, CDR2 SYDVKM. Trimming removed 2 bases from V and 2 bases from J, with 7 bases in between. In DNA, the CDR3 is TGTGCCAGCAGTTTACTTTCCACCTATAATTCACCCCTCCACTTT. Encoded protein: CASSLLSTYNSPLHF.

CDR3 amino acids: CASSLRDRGIGLNEQFF. The DNA for the CDR3 is TGTGCCAGCAGCCTAAGGGACAGGGGGATTGGGCTGAATGAGCAGTTCTTC. The chain recombines TRBV27 with TRBJ2-1; TRBD1 agrees at 11 bases. Per germline, CDR1 MNHEY and CDR2 SMNVEV (reference sequence). The length of the CDR3 is 17 residues. V trimming: 6 bases; J trimming: 7 bases; junction bases outside the gene matches: 14.

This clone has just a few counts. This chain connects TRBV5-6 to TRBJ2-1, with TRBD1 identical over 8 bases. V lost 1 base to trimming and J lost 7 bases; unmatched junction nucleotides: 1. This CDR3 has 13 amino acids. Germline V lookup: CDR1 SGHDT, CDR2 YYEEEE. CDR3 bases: TGTGCCAGCAGCTTGACAGGGGGGAATGAGCAGTTCTTC. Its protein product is CASSLTGGNEQFF.

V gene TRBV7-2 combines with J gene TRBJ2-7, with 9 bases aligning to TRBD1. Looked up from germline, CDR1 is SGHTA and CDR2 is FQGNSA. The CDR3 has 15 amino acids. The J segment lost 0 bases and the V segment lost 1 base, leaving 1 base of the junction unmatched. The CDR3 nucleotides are TGTGCCAGCAGCTTAGGACAGGGGGTCTCCTACGAGCAGTACTTC. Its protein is CASSLGQGVSYEQYF.

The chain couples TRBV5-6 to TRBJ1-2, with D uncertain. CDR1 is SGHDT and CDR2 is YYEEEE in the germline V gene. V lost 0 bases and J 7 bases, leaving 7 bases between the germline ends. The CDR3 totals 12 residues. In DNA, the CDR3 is TGTGCCAGCAGCTTGGGCGGGGTTGGCTACACCTTC. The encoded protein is CASSLGGVGYTF.

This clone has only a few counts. Here the CDR3 DNA reads TGTGCCAGCAGCCAGGCAATGAGCAATCAGCCCCAGCATTTT. Its protein is CASSQAMSNQPQHF. V usage is TRBV7-9 and J usage is TRBJ1-5; D unresolved. Trimming removed 5 bases from V and 1 base from J, with 9 bases in between. Germline CDR1 SEHNR, CDR2 FQNEAQ (reference sequence). The CDR3 totals 14 residues.

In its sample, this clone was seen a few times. CDR3 coding DNA: TGTGCCAGCAGCTTAGACGGCGTCTCTGGAAACACCATATATTTT. Amino acids: CASSLDGVSGNTIYF. The chain has TRBV7-3 and TRBJ1-3; D gene ambiguous. This CDR3 has 15 residues. Germline-derived CDR1 and CDR2 are SGHTA and FQGTGA. Deletions cut 2 bases from V and 0 bases from J, with 8 bases between.

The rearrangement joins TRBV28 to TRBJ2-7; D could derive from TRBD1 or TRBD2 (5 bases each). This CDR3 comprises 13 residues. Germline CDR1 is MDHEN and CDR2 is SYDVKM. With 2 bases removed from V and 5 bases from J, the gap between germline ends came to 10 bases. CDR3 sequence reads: CASSLTRDHEQYF. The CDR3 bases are TGTGCCAGCAGTTTAACCAGGGACCACGAGCAGTACTTC.

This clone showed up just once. CDR3 sequence: CASSLVGTDTQYF. CDR3 sequence (DNA): TGCGCCAGCAGCTTGGTCGGCACAGATACGCAGTATTTT. This chain joins TRBV5-1 and TRBJ2-3, with no clear D. There are 13 residues in the CDR3. The germline CDR1 and CDR2 sequences are SGHRS and YFSETQ. Trimming pared 0 bases from V and 1 base from J, leaving 3 bases between.

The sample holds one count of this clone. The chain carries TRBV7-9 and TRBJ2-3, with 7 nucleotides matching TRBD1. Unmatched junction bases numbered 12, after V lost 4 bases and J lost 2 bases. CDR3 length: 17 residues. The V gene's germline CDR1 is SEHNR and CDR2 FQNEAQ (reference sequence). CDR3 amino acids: CASSYLQGTTTTDTQYF. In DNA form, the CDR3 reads TGTGCCAGCAGCTACTTACAGGGGACCACCACCACAGATACGCAGTATTTT.